These 4 T cell receptor beta chains came from one sample sequenced in a study of Ad26.COV2.S vaccination and SARS-CoV-2 variants. Sequenced by immunoSEQ multiplex PCR; TCRdb stores in-frame clones only, minus some. The repertoire has around 300,000 clones, approximately 86% of them found once; the top ten carry about 10%. As to treatment: 15 to 20 received Ad26.COV2.S at low or high dose, single or two shots; about 5 received placebo; per-sample allocation not given. Sampling took place 63 days after the first vaccine or placebo injection. The sequencing here drew on peripheral blood, taken in a trial of Ad26.COV2.S vaccine versus placebo. Receptors were obtained from a person between 18 and 65 years old who received the Ad26.COV2.S COVID-19 vaccine or a placebo.

The chain uses TRBV4-1 and TRBJ1-4, with no clear D. V lost 0 bases to trimming and J lost 8 bases, with 13 bases between them. The CDR3 is made up of 15 amino acids. Germline assignment: CDR1 MGHRA and CDR2 YSYEKL. The CDR3 DNA follows: TGCGCCAGCAGCCAAGAGGACGGGCGGCTAGAAAAACTGTTTTTT. Its protein product is CASSQEDGRLEKLFF.

The rearrangement joins TRBV10-1 to TRBJ1-3; D remains unclear. Looked up from germline, CDR1 is WNHNN and CDR2 is SYGVQD (reference sequence). Trimming left V 0 bases short and J 0 bases short, with 9 bases between. This CDR3 contains 16 residues. This CDR3 reads CASSESGSPSGNTIYF. The DNA of the CDR3 is TGCGCCAGCAGTGAGTCGGGTAGCCCCTCTGGAAACACCATATATTTT.

Regarding this clone: At one boundary the junction diverges from the germline segment, which might be a read error. J is TRBJ2-1 and V is TRBV7-7; TRBD2 might be the D (5 bases). The germline V gene has CDR1 SSHAT and CDR2 FNYEAQ (reference sequence). CDR3 length: 16 residues. The CDR3 region is CASSLAAGNLYNEQFF. CDR3 DNA: TGTGCTAGCAGCTTAGCAGCCGGGAATCTTTACAATGAGCAGTTCTTC.

This sequence joins TRBV4-2 and TRBJ1-2, with D perhaps matching TRBD1 (5 bases). This CDR3 comprises 14 residues. Germline V gene data show CDR1 as LGHNA and CDR2 as YNFKEQ. Trimming pared 2 bases from V and 9 bases from J, leaving 16 bases between. As DNA, the CDR3 is TGTGCCAGCAGCCAATACCAGGGTCAGGGTAGCTACACCTTC. Its translation is CASSQYQGQGSYTF.